These T cell receptor beta chains were read from a single sample in a study of blood T cell repertoires in COVID-19. Produced via immunoSEQ multiplex PCR; TCRdb's table is partial and in-frame only. The sample shows about 130,000 clones, 86% of them seen only once. The sample consisted of peripheral blood. These TCRs come from a woman aged 65 to 85 with COVID-19, enrolled during active disease. Both conserved end residues are part of each CDR3. A D gene is named only where the DNA matches it firmly. Where a row states a size, it is once, few, many or the class of an expanded clone; other rows omit it.

d_call,j_call,clone_size,v_call,cdr3_aa,cdr3_nt
TRBD1,TRBJ2-1,NA,TRBV19,CASSTGTAYNEQFF,TGTGCCAGTAGTACCGGGACAGCCTACAATGAGCAGTTCTTC
TRBD1,TRBJ1-4,NA,TRBV18,CASSRDSGVFGIKLFF,TGTGCCAGCTCACGGGACAGCGGCGTTTTCGGGATTAAACTGTTTTTT
TRBD2,TRBJ2-1,NA,TRBV28,CASSRTSGGQNEQFF,TGTGCCAGCAGCCGGACTAGCGGGGGGCAGAATGAGCAGTTCTTC
TRBD1,TRBJ2-3,NA,TRBV7-8,CASSLVTGGASTQYF,TGTGCCAGCAGCTTAGTCACAGGGGGCGCATCTACGCAGTATTTT
NA,TRBJ2-2,NA,TRBV10-3,CAIRVDRPNTGELFF,TGTGCCATCAGGGTCGACAGACCGAACACCGGGGAGCTGTTTTTT
NA,TRBJ2-1,few,TRBV7-3,CASSALTGQTYNEQFF,TGTGCCAGCAGCGCCCTGACAGGACAGACCTACAATGAGCAGTTCTTC
NA,TRBJ1-6,NA,TRBV12-3/TRBV12-4,CASADSYNSPLHF,TGTGCCAGCGCGGACTCCTATAATTCACCCCTCCACTTT
TRBD2,TRBJ2-3,few,TRBV2,CASRKTSLSTDTQYF,TGTGCCAGCAGGAAGACTAGCCTGAGCACAGATACGCAGTATTTT
NA,TRBJ1-2,NA,TRBV28,CASSLTRGGNWGYTF,TGTGCCAGCAGTCTCACACGCGGAGGGAACTGGGGCTACACCTTC
NA,TRBJ1-3,NA,TRBV18,CASSPPRGSGNTIYF,TGTGCCAGCTCACCCCCGCGGGGTAGTGGAAACACCATATATTTT
TRBD1,TRBJ2-7,NA,TRBV20-1,CSASEGQEGRYEQYF,TGCAGTGCTAGTGAGGGACAGGAGGGACGCTACGAGCAGTACTTC
NA,TRBJ1-2,NA,TRBV28,CASGGGINYGYTF,TGTGCCAGCGGAGGAGGGATCAACTATGGCTACACCTTC
TRBD2,TRBJ2-3,NA,TRBV7-8,CASSPRLAGGTDTQYF,TGTGCCAGCAGCCCGAGACTAGCGGGAGGCACAGATACGCAGTATTTT
NA,TRBJ1-5,NA,TRBV28,CASSWGGRQPQHF,TGTGCCAGCAGTTGGGGGGGGCGACAGCCCCAGCATTTT
NA,TRBJ2-3,NA,TRBV5-1,CASSPYQGPTDTQYF,TGCGCCAGCAGCCCCTACCAGGGGCCCACAGATACGCAGTATTTT